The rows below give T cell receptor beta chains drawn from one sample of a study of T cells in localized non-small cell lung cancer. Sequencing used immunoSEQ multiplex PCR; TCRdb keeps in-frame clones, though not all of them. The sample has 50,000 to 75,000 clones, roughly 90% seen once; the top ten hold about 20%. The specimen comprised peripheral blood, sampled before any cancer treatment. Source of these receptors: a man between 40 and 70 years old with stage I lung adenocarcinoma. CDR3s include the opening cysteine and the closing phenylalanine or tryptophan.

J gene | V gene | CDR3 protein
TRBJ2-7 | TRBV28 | CASSFASSYEQYF
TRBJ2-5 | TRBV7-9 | CASSMGETQYF
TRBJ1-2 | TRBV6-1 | CASSAVTANYGYTF
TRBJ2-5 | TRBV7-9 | CASSVGGAETQYF
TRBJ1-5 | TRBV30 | CAWSPRGGQPQHF
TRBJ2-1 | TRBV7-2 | CASSLGTGTYNEQFF
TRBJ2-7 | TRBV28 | CASRLVASYEQYF
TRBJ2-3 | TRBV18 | CASSRAPGQTDTQYF
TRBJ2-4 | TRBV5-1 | CASSLVRDSKNIQYF
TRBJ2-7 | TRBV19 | CASTPTSGSPYEQYF
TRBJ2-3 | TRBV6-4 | CASSDSTGPDTQYF
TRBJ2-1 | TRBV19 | CASTASGTSYNEQFF
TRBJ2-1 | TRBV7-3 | CASSLTPAGANEQFF
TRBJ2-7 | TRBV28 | CASSASGRALYEQYF
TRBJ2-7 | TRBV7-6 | CASSLARGDNPFYEQYF
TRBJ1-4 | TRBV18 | CASSPFTGTQNEKLFF
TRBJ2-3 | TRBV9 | CASSVEGSFADTQYF
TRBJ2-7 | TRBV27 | CASRNPEDRGHRGEQYF
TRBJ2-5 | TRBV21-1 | CASSKGPGTGETQYF
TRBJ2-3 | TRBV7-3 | CASSFQLFDTQYF
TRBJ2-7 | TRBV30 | CAWGPGRGTSYEQYF